The next 20 T cell receptor beta chains were all read from a single sample in a study of shared clonotypes between healthy human individuals. Data came from immunoSEQ multiplex PCR; TCRdb stores just in-frame clones and leaves some out. The data hold 1.5 million to 2.5 million clones, with just under 95% observed a single time. CD8 cells regarded as naive lacked CD45RO, were positively chosen for CCR7, and omitted terminally differentiated effector memory CD45RA+ cells. Sequenced: naive CD8+ T cells sorted from blood. The receptor source for this set is a man in his late teens or twenties in good health.

Concerning this clone: This same CDR3 is encoded by further DNA sequences in the sample. V and J are TRBV29-1 and TRBJ2-7; 7 nucleotides match TRBD1. The CDR3 is made up of 12 amino acids. The germline CDR1 and CDR2 sequences are SQVTM and ANQGSEA. Losses at the gene ends were 6 bases for V and 0 bases for J; bases not matched to a gene: 2. The CDR3 is CSVRDSSYEQYF. Here the CDR3 DNA reads TGCAGCGTCCGGGACAGCTCCTACGAGCAGTACTTC.

With regard to this clone: The identical CDR3 is also encoded by other nucleotide sequences in the sample. This chain uses TRBV7-2 with TRBJ2-7, with a possible D match to TRBD2 (6 bases). The CDR3 extends over 11 amino acids. CDR1 and CDR2 (germline): SGHTA, FQGNSA. Trimming left V 5 bases short and J 7 bases short, with 9 bases between. The CDR3 reads CASSPGGEQYF. The CDR3 bases are TGTGCCAGCAGCCCTGGGGGGGAGCAGTACTTC.

The chain employs TRBV4-1 and TRBJ1-5; possibly TRBD1 for D (6 bases). CDR1 and CDR2 (germline): MGHRA, YSYEKL. V gave up 0 bases and J gave up 5 bases, with 11 bases separating them. The CDR3 is 15 residues long. CDR3 nucleotide sequence: TGCGCCAGCAGCCAAGAAACAGGGCCGTATCAGCCCCAGCATTTT. Its translation: CASSQETGPYQPQHF.

V gene TRBV4-3 combines with J gene TRBJ2-5; 12 bases are shared with TRBD2. In germline, CDR1 is LGHNA, CDR2 YSLEER. Trimming removed 1 base from V and 4 bases from J; junction bases left unmatched: 10. The CDR3 is 18 residues long. The CDR3 coding sequence is TGCGCCAGCAGCCAAGGCTCTAGCGGGAGGGCCTGGGGAGAGACCCAGTACTTC. This sequence encodes CASSQGSSGRAWGETQYF.

The CDR3 sequence: CASSQLAGGTYEQYF. CDR3 in DNA: TGTGCCAGCAGCCAATTAGCGGGAGGGACCTACGAGCAGTACTTC. The chain uses TRBV4-2 and TRBJ2-7; 11 bases are shared with TRBD2. Germline CDR1 is LGHNA and CDR2 is YNFKEQ. Trimming at V came to 2 bases and at J to 2 bases, leaving 2 bases not matched to a gene. CDR3 length: 15 amino acids.

The rearrangement links TRBV6-5 to TRBJ1-2; no clear D. CDR3 length: 13 amino acids. The germline V and J ends were trimmed by 1 base and 5 bases, with 8 bases remaining between them. CDR1 is MNHEY, CDR2 SVGAGI, per germline. The CDR3 sequence: CASSYLQSYGYTF. The CDR3 DNA is TGTGCCAGCAGTTACTTACAGAGTTATGGCTACACCTTC.

Turning to this clone: The same CDR3 can be traced to other DNA sequences in this sample. The V and J genes are TRBV27 and TRBJ1-3; D may be TRBD1 (6 bases). This CDR3 is built from 14 residues. With 0 bases removed from V and 4 bases from J, the gap between germline ends came to 7 bases. Germline CDR1 and CDR2: MNHEY and SMNVEV (reference sequence). CDR3 protein: CASSLSRGGNTIYF. In DNA form, the CDR3 reads TGTGCCAGCAGTTTATCCAGGGGCGGAAACACCATATATTTT.

With respect to this clone: The sample holds other DNA sequences that translate to the same CDR3. The chain couples TRBV11-2 to TRBJ2-7, with 7 bases aligning to TRBD1. Germline V lookup: CDR1 SGHAT, CDR2 FQNNGV. CDR3 length equals 13 residues. V gave up 4 bases and J gave up 2 bases; unmatched junction bases: 2. The CDR3 DNA sequence: TGTGCCAGCAGCTATGGGACAGCCTACGAGCAGTACTTC. Its translation is CASSYGTAYEQYF.

This chain uses TRBV11-3 with TRBJ2-2; tentative D call: TRBD2 (6 bases). The CDR3 has 18 residues. Trimming shortened V by 4 bases and J by 1 base, and 19 bases separated the two germline ends. CDR1 and CDR2 (germline): SGHNT, YENEEA. CDR3 residues: CASSSYTSGSGNTGELFF. The DNA for the CDR3 is TGTGCCAGCAGCTCCTATACGAGCGGGTCTGGGAACACCGGGGAGCTGTTTTTT.

The chain is built from TRBV5-6 and TRBJ2-5; the D is unclear. V was trimmed by 4 bases and J by 2 bases, leaving 12 bases between them. Per the germline V gene, CDR1 is SGHDT and CDR2 is YYEEEE. The CDR3 length is 14 residues. The CDR3 DNA is TGTGCCAGCAGCCCCGACACAGAGCAAGAGACCCAGTACTTC. As protein: CASSPDTEQETQYF.

The gene calls are TRBV19 and TRBJ1-2, with TRBD1 as a possible D gene (5 bases). Trimming left V 7 bases short and J 8 bases short, with 14 bases between. From germline, CDR1 is LNHDA and CDR2 SQIVND (reference sequence). CDR3 length: 12 amino acids. For the CDR3, the DNA is TGTGCCAGTACCATCACGGGGGAGGGCTACACCTTC. Protein sequence: CASTITGEGYTF.

This chain links TRBV4-1 with TRBJ2-5, with D possibly called TRBD1 or TRBD2 (5 bases each). The germline CDR1 and CDR2 sequences are MGHRA and YSYEKL. V lost 2 bases to trimming and J lost 9 bases, with 19 bases between them. The CDR3 is 15 residues long. The DNA of the CDR3 is TGCGCCAGCAGCCAACCGGGATCCCCAAGAGGGGCCCAGTACTTC. Encoded protein: CASSQPGSPRGAQYF.

The rearrangement joins TRBV5-1 to TRBJ2-2, with D unresolved. CDR1 and CDR2 from the germline V gene are SGHRS and YFSETQ. With 1 base removed from V and 2 bases from J, the gap between germline ends came to 6 bases. The CDR3 is 14 amino acids. The CDR3 DNA is TGCGCCAGCAGCTTGAGAAGAAACACCGGGGAGCTGTTTTTT. Translation gives CASSLRRNTGELFF.

V gene TRBV6-5 combines with J gene TRBJ1-1, with 7 bases aligning to TRBD1. The CDR3 consists of 14 residues. V lost 3 bases, J lost 7 bases, and 8 bases stayed unmatched. CDR1 is MNHEY and CDR2 is SVGAGI in the germline V gene. As DNA, the CDR3 is TGTGCCAGCAGTTATACAGGGGTGGGGGATGAAGCTTTCTTT. Translation gives CASSYTGVGDEAFF.

The chain carries TRBV28 and TRBJ1-6; TRBD1 aligns across 7 bases. This CDR3 has 16 residues. The V segment lost 6 bases and the J segment 7 bases; nucleotides outside the gene matches: 12. The germline gives CDR1 MDHEN, CDR2 SYDVKM. CDR3: CASSSIDRARNSPLHF. For the CDR3, the DNA is TGTGCCAGCAGCTCGATCGACAGGGCCAGGAATTCACCCCTCCACTTT.

For this clone: Other nucleotide sequences from this sample produce the same CDR3. The rearrangement uses TRBV9 and TRBJ2-7; D perhaps matches TRBD2 (6 bases). Deletions cut 0 bases from V and 2 bases from J, with 9 bases between. The CDR3 is 14 amino acids. The germline V gene encodes CDR1 SGDLS and CDR2 YYNGEE. The CDR3 reads CASSVAAGPYEQYF. The CDR3 nucleotides read TGTGCCAGCAGCGTAGCAGCGGGTCCCTACGAGCAGTACTTC.

The rearrangement joins TRBV9 to TRBJ2-5, with a possible D match to TRBD1 (5 bases). The CDR3 is 15 residues long. Trimming removed 0 bases at V and 1 base at J, with 10 bases between. Germline CDR1 SGDLS, CDR2 YYNGEE. This CDR3 reads CASSVGQGSQETQYF. CDR3 nucleotide sequence: TGTGCCAGCAGCGTAGGGCAGGGTAGCCAAGAGACCCAGTACTTC. Complete variable domain (other parts from reference TRBV9 and TRBJ2-5): DSGVTQTPKHLITATGQRVTLRCSPRSGDLSVYWYQQSLDQGLQFLIQYYNGEERAKGNILERFSAQQFPDLHSELNLSSLELGDSALYFCASSVGQGSQETQYFGPGTRLLVL.

The chain couples TRBV19 to TRBJ2-7, with a tentative D call TRBD1 (6 bases). With 3 bases removed from V and 2 bases from J, the gap between germline ends came to 11 bases. The CDR3 sequence is 14 residues long. Germline V gives CDR1 LNHDA, CDR2 SQIVND (reference sequence). CDR3 nucleotides: TGTGCCAGTAGTATGAACACAGGGACCTACGAGCAGTACTTC. This sequence encodes CASSMNTGTYEQYF.

Comments on this clone: Other DNA sequences in the sample encode the same CDR3. The chain links TRBV7-9 to TRBJ1-4, with D uncertain. Trimming left V 7 bases short and J 5 bases short, with 5 bases between. Germline values: CDR1 SEHNR, CDR2 FQNEAQ (reference sequence). The CDR3 loop spans 11 amino acids. CDR3 sequence reads: CASTENEKLFF. The CDR3 DNA is TGTGCCAGCACGGAGAATGAAAAACTGTTTTTT.

This rearrangement joins TRBV6-7 to TRBJ1-3; D not resolved. TRBV6-7 belongs to the ORF category, with a function that is uncertain. There are 12 residues in the CDR3. V dropped 4 bases and J dropped 0 bases, with 1 base sitting between them. This chain's CDR3 is CASSCSGNTIYF. CDR3 sequence (DNA): TGTGCCAGCAGTTGCTCTGGAAACACCATATATTTT.